These T cell receptor beta chains were read from a single sample in a study of blood T cells in healthy people across ages. MiXCR, applied by TCRdb to the 5' RACE reads, yields one record per CDR3 protein. The sample consists of fewer than 750,000 distinct CDR3 sequences, around 50% of them appearing once. What was sequenced was blood. These TCRs come from a man aged 80 or over in good health. CDR3s include the opening cysteine and the closing phenylalanine or tryptophan. A D gene is named only where the DNA matches it firmly. Expanded clones are given a class, and other clones once, few, many or no size at all.

clone_size | d_call | j_call | v_call | cdr3_nt | cdr3_aa
NA | NA | TRBJ2-1 | TRBV20-1 | TGCAGTGCTAGAGTGGCAGGAGGAACATCCTACAATGAGCAGTTCTTC | CSARVAGGTSYNEQFF
NA | NA | TRBJ1-1 | TRBV7-3 | TGTGCCAGCAGTCAAAGGGCAGCCCCTATCACTGAAGCTTTCTTT | CASSQRAAPITEAFF
NA | NA | TRBJ2-5 | TRBV5-1 | TGCGCCAGCAGCGGGAGTATCACACAAGAGACCCAGTACTTC | CASSGSITQETQYF
NA | TRBD2 | TRBJ2-3 | TRBV20-1 | TGCAGTGCTAGAGTTGAGCGGGGGGAAGATACGCAGTATTTT | CSARVERGEDTQYF
NA | NA | TRBJ2-5 | TRBV3-1 | TGTGCCAGCAGCTTCGAGGGAAGGGGAGAGACCCAGTACTTC | CASSFEGRGETQYF
NA | NA | TRBJ2-5 | TRBV28 | TGTGCCAGCAGTTTAGTCAGGGGGGCGCGAGAGACCCAGTACTTC | CASSLVRGARETQYF
NA | NA | TRBJ1-6 | TRBV6-6 | TGTGCCAGCAGTTACCGACCTCAAGGCTCCTATAATTCACCCCTCCACTTT | CASSYRPQGSYNSPLHF
few | NA | TRBJ2-7 | TRBV3-1 | TGTGCCAGCAGCCCTGGGTTGGAATTCTACGAGCAGTACTTC | CASSPGLEFYEQYF
NA | NA | TRBJ1-6 | TRBV5-1 | TGCGCCAGCAGTTTGGGAGGGGCGAATTCACCCCTCCACTTT | CASSLGGANSPLHF
NA | NA | TRBJ2-5 | TRBV5-5 | TGTGCCAGCAGCCGGTTGGGGACACCTTCCCAAGAGACCCAGTACTTC | CASSRLGTPSQETQYF
NA | NA | TRBJ2-1 | TRBV27 | TGTGCCAGCAGTCCTAGCCCCCCGACACCCCAGTTCTTC | CASSPSPPTPQFF
few | NA | TRBJ2-5 | TRBV12-3/TRBV12-4 | TGTGCCAGCAGTTTGATAGAGGGAGAGACCCAGTACTTC | CASSLIEGETQYF
NA | TRBD2 | TRBJ2-7 | TRBV19 | TGTGCCAGTGCGCCAGGACTAGACCGCGAGCAGTACTTC | CASAPGLDREQYF
few | TRBD1 | TRBJ2-1 | TRBV6-2/TRBV6-3 | TGTGCCAGCGTCCCGACAGGGCCCTTTTACAATGAGCAGTTCTTC | CASVPTGPFYNEQFF
many | TRBD2 | TRBJ2-7 | TRBV6-5 | TGTGCCAGCAGCGAAGCGGGACGGACTTACGAGCAGTACTTC | CASSEAGRTYEQYF
NA | NA | TRBJ2-1 | TRBV5-4 | TGTGCCAGCAGCTTGGACATCCGCTCCTACAATGAGCAGTTCTTC | CASSLDIRSYNEQFF
few | TRBD2 | TRBJ2-4 | TRBV7-8 | TGTGCCAGCAGCTCGGGGGGTGGGGCTAGCGGCCCTCTCGGGGGAAACATTCAGTACTTC | CASSSGGGASGPLGGNIQYF
few | NA | TRBJ2-5 | TRBV7-3 | TGTGCCAGCAGCTTATCGGGATGGCAAGAGACCCAGTACTTC | CASSLSGWQETQYF
NA | NA | TRBJ1-2 | TRBV5-4 | TGTGCCAGCAGCTCGCGAGAACGTCCCCCCACCTTC | CASSSRERPPTF
NA | TRBD1 | TRBJ2-1 | TRBV5-1 | TGCGCCGGCAGGTCCATACAGGGGGCAGTCAATGAGCAGTTCTTC | CAGRSIQGAVNEQFF
NA | NA | TRBJ2-1 | TRBV4-3 | TGCGCCAGCAGTGACCTTCTTCAGGGGGGTGAGCAGTTCTTC | CASSDLLQGGEQFF
NA | NA | TRBJ1-1 | TRBV6-6 | TGTGCCAGCAGTTACGGTCAGGGTTGGGCTGAAGCTTTCTTT | CASSYGQGWAEAFF
few | TRBD1 | TRBJ2-7 | TRBV12-3/TRBV12-4 | TGTGCCAGCAGTTATCGGACAGGGGGCCGAGGAGAGCAGTACTTC | CASSYRTGGRGEQYF
NA | NA | TRBJ1-1 | TRBV7-2 | TGTGCCAGCAGCTTATTAGGAGGGGACACTGAAGCTTTCTTT | CASSLLGGDTEAFF
few | NA | TRBJ2-7 | TRBV7-9 | TGTGCCAGCAGCAAAAAGGAGCGGTCCTACGAGCAGTACTTC | CASSKKERSYEQYF
NA | NA | TRBJ2-5 | TRBV25-1 | TGTGCCAGCAGTGAGAGGGGAGAGACCCAGTACTTC | CASSERGETQYF